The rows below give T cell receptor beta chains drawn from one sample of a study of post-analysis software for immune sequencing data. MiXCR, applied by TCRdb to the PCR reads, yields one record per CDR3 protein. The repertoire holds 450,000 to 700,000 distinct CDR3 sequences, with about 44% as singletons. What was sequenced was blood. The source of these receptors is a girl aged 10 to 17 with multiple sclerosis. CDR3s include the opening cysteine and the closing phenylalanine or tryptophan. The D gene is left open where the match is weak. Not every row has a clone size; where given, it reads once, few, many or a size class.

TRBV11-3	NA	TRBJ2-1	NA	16	TGTGCCAGCAGCTTACGCGGGGAGAGCTCCTACAATGAGCAGTTCTTC	CASSLRGESSYNEQFF
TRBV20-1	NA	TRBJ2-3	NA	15	TGCAGTGCTAGGGGGGACCGGGACGGGTCAGATACGCAGTATTTT	CSARGDRDGSDTQYF
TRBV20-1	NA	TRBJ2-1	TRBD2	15	TGCAGTGCTAGAGATTGGCTAGCGGGCTTCAATGAGCAGTTCTTC	CSARDWLAGFNEQFF
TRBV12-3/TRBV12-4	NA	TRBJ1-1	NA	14	TGTGCCAGCAGTTTAGAGGGTAGGTACACTGAAGCTTTCTTT	CASSLEGRYTEAFF
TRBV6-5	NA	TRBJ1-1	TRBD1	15	TGTGCCAGCAGCTCAGGGGGGACGATGTACACTGAAGCTTTCTTT	CASSSGGTMYTEAFF
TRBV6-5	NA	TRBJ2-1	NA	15	TGTGCCAGCAGACAGAGGCAGAGAAACACGAATGAGCAGTTCTTC	CASRQRQRNTNEQFF
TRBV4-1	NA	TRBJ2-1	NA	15	TGCGCCAGCAGCCATTCCGACCGAAGGGGGAATGAGCAGTTCTTC	CASSHSDRRGNEQFF
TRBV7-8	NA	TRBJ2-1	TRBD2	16	TGTGCCAGCAGCTTAGATGTTCTAGCGGACTACAATGAGCAGTTCTTC	CASSLDVLADYNEQFF
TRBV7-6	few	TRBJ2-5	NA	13	TGTGCCTGCAGCCAAGTTCCTCAAGAGACCCAGTACTTC	CACSQVPQETQYF
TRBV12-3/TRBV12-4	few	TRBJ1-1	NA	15	TGTGCCAGCAGTTTTCGGGGTTCCATGAACACTGAAGCTTTCTTT	CASSFRGSMNTEAFF
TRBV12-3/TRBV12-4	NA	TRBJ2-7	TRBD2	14	TGTGCCAGCAGGACCGGGACTAGGGGTTCCGAGCAGTACTTC	CASRTGTRGSEQYF
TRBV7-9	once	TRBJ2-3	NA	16	TGTGCCAGCAGCTTAAGGCTAGCCGGCTACGGAGATACGCAGTATTTT	CASSLRLAGYGDTQYF
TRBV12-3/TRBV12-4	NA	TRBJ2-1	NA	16	TGTGCCAGCGCTACCATTAAGGACGTTTGGGGCAATGAGCAGTTCTTC	CASATIKDVWGNEQFF
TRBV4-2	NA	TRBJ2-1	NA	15	TGTGCCAGCAGCCTGGGCAGTCTAAAATTCAATGAGCAGTTCTTC	CASSLGSLKFNEQFF
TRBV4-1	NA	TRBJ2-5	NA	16	TGCGCCAGCAGCCAAGATAATTGGGGAGAACAAGAGACCCAGTACTTC	CASSQDNWGEQETQYF
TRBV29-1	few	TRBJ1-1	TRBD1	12	TGCAGCGTTGGCCGGGACAGGGCTGAAGCTTTCTTT	CSVGRDRAEAFF
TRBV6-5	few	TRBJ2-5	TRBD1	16	TGTGCCAGCAGTTACGCGACGACAGGGGGCAAAAAGACCCAGTACTTC	CASSYATTGGKKTQYF
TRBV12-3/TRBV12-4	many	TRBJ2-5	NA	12	TGTGCCAGCAGTGGTGACAGGGAGACCCAGTACTTC	CASSGDRETQYF
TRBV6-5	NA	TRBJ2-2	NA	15	TGTGCCAGCAGTTACGGAACGAGACGCACCGGGGAGCTGTTTTTT	CASSYGTRRTGELFF
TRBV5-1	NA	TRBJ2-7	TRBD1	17	TGCGCCAGCAGCTTTCAACAGGGGATCTCTCCCCCCTACGAGCAGTACTTC	CASSFQQGISPPYEQYF
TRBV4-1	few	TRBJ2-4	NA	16	TGCGCCAGCAGCCAAGTAGATTTTGGCGCCAAAAACATTCAGTACTTC	CASSQVDFGAKNIQYF
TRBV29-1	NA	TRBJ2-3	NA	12	TGCAGCGCGGATGAGAGCACAGATACGCAGTATTTT	CSADESTDTQYF
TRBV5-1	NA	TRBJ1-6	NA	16	TGCGCCAGCAGCTTGGATTCGGCAGGAGATAATTCACCCCTCCACTTT	CASSLDSAGDNSPLHF
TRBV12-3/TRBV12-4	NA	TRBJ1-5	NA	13	TGTGCCAGCACCCTTAACAAAGGCCAGCCCCAGCATTTT	CASTLNKGQPQHF
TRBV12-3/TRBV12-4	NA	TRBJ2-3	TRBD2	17	TGTGCCAGCAGTTTAGGGAGGGGACTAGCGGGAACGGATGCGCAGTATTTT	CASSLGRGLAGTDAQYF
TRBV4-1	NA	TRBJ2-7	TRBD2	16	TGCGCCAGCAGCCGGCCCTTAAGCGGGGGGGCCTACGAGCAGTACTTC	CASSRPLSGGAYEQYF
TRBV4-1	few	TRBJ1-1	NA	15	TGCGCCAGCAGCCGGGAAAGGGCTGGGAACACTGAAGCTTTCTTT	CASSRERAGNTEAFF
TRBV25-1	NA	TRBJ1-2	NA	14	TGTGCCAGCCGTAAAGCCGGCACTAACTATGGCTACACCTTC	CASRKAGTNYGYTF
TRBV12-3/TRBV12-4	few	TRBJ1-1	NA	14	TGTGCCAGCAGCCTCCAGGATACCAACACTGAAGCTTTCTTT	CASSLQDTNTEAFF
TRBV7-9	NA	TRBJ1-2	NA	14	TGTGCCAGCAGCTTAGTTCGCAGGGCGGATGGCTACACCTTC	CASSLVRRADGYTF
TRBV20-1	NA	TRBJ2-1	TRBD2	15	TGCAGTGCACAGCCGGGGACTAGCGGATACAGTGAGCAGTTCTTC	CSAQPGTSGYSEQFF
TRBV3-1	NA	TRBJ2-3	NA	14	TGTGCCAGCCGTTTTCGAGGTAGCACAGATACGCAGTATTTT	CASRFRGSTDTQYF
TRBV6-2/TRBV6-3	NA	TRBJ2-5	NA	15	TGTGCCAGCAGTTATAAGGATGGGGGTCCGGAGACCCAGTACTTC	CASSYKDGGPETQYF
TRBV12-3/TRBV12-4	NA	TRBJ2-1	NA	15	TGTGCCAGCAGTTTCCTAGTGGTAAGAGGTAGTGAGCAGTTCTTC	CASSFLVVRGSEQFF
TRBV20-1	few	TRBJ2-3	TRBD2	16	TGCAGTGCTAGAGATGGGATAGCGGGGGGAGAAGATACGCAGTATTTT	CSARDGIAGGEDTQYF
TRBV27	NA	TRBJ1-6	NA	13	TGTGCCAGCAGTTTTGGATCTAATTCACCCCTCCACTTT	CASSFGSNSPLHF
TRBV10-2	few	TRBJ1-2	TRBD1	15	TGCGCCAGCAGAGACAGGGGGCATCTAAACTATGGCTACACCTTC	CASRDRGHLNYGYTF
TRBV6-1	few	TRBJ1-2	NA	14	TGTGCCAGCAAACAGGCCGGGGGGTTTTATGGCTACACCTTC	CASKQAGGFYGYTF
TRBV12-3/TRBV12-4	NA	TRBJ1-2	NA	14	TGTGCCAGCAGTTTAGTCATGGGGGCCGATGGCTACACCTTC	CASSLVMGADGYTF
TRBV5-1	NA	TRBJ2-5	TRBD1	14	TGCGCCAGCAGCTCCGGGACAGGGGGACAGACCCAGTACTTC	CASSSGTGGQTQYF
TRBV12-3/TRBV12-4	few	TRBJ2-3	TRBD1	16	TGTGCCAGCAGCCCAACAGGGGGTTCCTTCACAGATACGCAGTATTTT	CASSPTGGSFTDTQYF
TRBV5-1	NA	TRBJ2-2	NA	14	TGCGCCAGCAGCCCTAGCACGAACACCGGGGAGCTGTTTTTT	CASSPSTNTGELFF
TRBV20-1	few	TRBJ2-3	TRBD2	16	TGCAGTGCTAGAGACCCGCCTAGCGGTTTCACAGATACGCAGTATTTT	CSARDPPSGFTDTQYF
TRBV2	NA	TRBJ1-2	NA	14	TGTGCCAGCAGTGAAAGTGGCTTTAACTATGGCTACACCTTC	CASSESGFNYGYTF
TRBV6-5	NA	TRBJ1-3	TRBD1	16	TGTGCCAGCAGTTACTCGAGGGGGCCTTCTGGAAACACCATATATTTT	CASSYSRGPSGNTIYF
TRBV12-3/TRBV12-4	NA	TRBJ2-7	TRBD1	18	TGTGCCGGCAGTTGGACAGGGGACGGGTCGAATATTTTCTACGAGCAGTACTTC	CAGSWTGDGSNIFYEQYF
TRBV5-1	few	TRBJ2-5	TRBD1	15	TGCGCCAGCAGCTTGACAGGGGCGAACCAAGAGACCCAGTACTTC	CASSLTGANQETQYF
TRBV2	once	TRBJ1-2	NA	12	TGTGCCAGCTTCGGGGAGGCCTTCGGCTACACCTTC	CASFGEAFGYTF
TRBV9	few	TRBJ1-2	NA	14	TGTGCCAGCAGCGTAGCACACCTTAACTATGGCTACACCTTC	CASSVAHLNYGYTF
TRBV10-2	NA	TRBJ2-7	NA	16	TGCGCCAGCAGTGAGTCGAGTCTGAGCGGCCCCTACGAGCAGTACTTC	CASSESSLSGPYEQYF